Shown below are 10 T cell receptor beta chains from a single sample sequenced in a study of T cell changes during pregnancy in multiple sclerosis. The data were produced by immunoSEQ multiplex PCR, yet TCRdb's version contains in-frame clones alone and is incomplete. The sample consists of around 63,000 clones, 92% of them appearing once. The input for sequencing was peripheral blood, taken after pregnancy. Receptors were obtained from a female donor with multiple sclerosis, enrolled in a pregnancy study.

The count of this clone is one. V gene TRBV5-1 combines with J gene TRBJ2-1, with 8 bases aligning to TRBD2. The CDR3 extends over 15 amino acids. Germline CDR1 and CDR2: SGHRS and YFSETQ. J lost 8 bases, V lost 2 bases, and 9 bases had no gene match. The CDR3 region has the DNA TGCGCCAGCAGCTTCGGGAGCGGGAGTCGGGATGAGCAGTTCTTC. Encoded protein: CASSFGSGSRDEQFF.

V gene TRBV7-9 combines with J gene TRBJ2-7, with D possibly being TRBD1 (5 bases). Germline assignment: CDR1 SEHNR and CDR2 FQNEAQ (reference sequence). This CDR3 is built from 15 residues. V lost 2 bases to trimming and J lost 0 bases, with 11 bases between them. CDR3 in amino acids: CASSLRAGNSYEQYF. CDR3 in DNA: TGTGCCAGCAGCTTAAGGGCAGGGAACTCCTACGAGCAGTACTTC.

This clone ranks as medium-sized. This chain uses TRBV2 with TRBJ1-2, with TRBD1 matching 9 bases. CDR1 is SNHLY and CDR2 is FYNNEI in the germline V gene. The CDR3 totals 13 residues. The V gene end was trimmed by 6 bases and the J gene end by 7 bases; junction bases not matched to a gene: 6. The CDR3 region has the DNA TGTGCCAGCAGGGGACAGGGAATGAGTGGCTACACCTTC. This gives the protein CASRGQGMSGYTF. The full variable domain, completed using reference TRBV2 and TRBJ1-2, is EPEVTQTPSHQVTQMGQEVILRCVPISNHLYFYWYRQILGQKVEFLVSFYNNEISEKSEIFDDQFSVERPDGSNFTLKIRSTKLEDSAMYFCASRGQGMSGYTFGSGTRLTVV.

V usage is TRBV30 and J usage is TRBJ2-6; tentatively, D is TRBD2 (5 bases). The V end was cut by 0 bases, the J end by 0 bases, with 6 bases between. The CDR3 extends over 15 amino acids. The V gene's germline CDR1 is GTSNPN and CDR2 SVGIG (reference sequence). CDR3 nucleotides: TGTGCCTGGAGTGTAGCGGTCTCTGGGGCCAACGTCCTGACTTTC. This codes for CAWSVAVSGANVLTF.

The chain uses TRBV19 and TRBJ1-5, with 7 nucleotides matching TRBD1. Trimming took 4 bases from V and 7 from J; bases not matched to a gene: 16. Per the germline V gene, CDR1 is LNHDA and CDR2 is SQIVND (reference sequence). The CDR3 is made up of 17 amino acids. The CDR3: CASSSPGQPRIGQPQHF. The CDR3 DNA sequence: TGTGCCAGTAGTAGCCCGGGACAGCCTAGGATCGGGCAGCCCCAGCATTTT.

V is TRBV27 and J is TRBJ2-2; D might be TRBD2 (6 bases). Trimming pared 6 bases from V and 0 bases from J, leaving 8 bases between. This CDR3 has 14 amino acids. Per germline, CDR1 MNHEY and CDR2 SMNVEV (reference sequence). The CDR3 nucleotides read TGTGCCAGCAGCGGGACTGCGAACACCGGGGAGCTGTTTTTT. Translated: CASSGTANTGELFF.

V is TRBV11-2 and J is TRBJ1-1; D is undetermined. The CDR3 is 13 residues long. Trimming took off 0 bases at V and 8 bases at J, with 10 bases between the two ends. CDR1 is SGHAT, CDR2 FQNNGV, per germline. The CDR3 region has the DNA TGTGCCAGCAGCTTAGATGGGAGGGCGGAAGCTTTCTTT. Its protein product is CASSLDGRAEAFF.

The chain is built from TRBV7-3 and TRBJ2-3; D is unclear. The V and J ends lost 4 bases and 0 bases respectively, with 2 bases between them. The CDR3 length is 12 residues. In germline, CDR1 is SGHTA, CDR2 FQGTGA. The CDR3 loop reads CASSSSTDTQYF. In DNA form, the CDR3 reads TGTGCCAGCAGCTCGAGCACAGATACGCAGTATTTT.

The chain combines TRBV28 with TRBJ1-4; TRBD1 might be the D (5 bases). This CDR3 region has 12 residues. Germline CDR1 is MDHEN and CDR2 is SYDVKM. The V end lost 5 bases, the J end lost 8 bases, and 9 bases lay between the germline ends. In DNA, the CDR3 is TGTGCCAGCAGTGTTAACAGGGAAAAACTGTTTTTT. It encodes CASSVNREKLFF. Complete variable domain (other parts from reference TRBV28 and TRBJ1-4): DVKVTQSSRYLVKRTGEKVFLECVQDMDHENMFWYRQDPGLGLRLIYFSYDVKMKEKGDIPEGYSVSREKKERFSLILESASTNQTSMYLCASSVNREKLFFGSGTQLSVL.

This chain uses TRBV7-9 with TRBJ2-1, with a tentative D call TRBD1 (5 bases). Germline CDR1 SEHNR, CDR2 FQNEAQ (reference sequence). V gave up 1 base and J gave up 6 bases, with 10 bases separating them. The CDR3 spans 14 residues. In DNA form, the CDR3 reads TGTGCCAGCAGCTTAGACAGGATGGTCAATGAGCAGTTCTTC. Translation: CASSLDRMVNEQFF.